Included here is one T cell receptor (beta chain) sequence, with context. As originally analysed: Reference gene primers were amplified, and this amplification served to estimate nucleated cell counts. Clones were read by immunoSEQ multiplex PCR, and TCRdb kept only the in-frame ones, dropping some. The V and J calls and clone size are taken from that table; D and trimming were inferred from the DNA. The data show about 210,000 clones, under 90% seen once. The CDR3 has 16 amino acids. Germline V gene lookup returns CDR1 MGHDK and CDR2 SYGVNS. The V end was cut by 4 bases, the J end by 0 bases, with 16 bases between. This record belongs to a study of blood T cell repertoires in COVID-19.

This receptor was obtained from a woman in her thirties or forties with active or convalescent COVID-19. Material: peripheral blood. The chain carries TRBV25-1 and TRBJ2-7; possible D gene TRBD1, 5 bases. CDR3 sequence (DNA): TGTGCCAGCAGTGGCCCAGGGTCGGAGAACTCCTACGAGCAGTACTTC. Amino acids: CASSGPGSENSYEQYF.